Following are 19 T cell receptor beta chains from one sample sequenced in a study of PD-1 blockade in classical Hodgkin lymphoma. Assay used: immunoSEQ multiplex PCR; TCRdb lists only in-frame clones, some missing. The sample lists about 85,000 clones; roughly nine tenths were seen once. Time point of the sample: cycle 4 day 1 (C4D1), after less than 7 weeks of nivolumab. All patients relapsed after autologous stem cell transplantation, and brentuximab vedotin exposure varied. The source was peripheral blood mononuclear cells (PBMCs), collected before the fourth cycle of nivolumab. All receptors derive from a human donor with classical Hodgkin lymphoma.

The CDR3 bases are TGTGCCTGGAGAGCGGGGGGGCACAATGAGCAGTTCTTC. This encodes CAWRAGGHNEQFF. The chain uses TRBV30 and TRBJ2-1; 10 bases are a match to TRBD2. Germline V CDR1 and CDR2: GTSNPN, SVGIG (reference sequence). The CDR3 is made up of 13 amino acids. With 3 bases clipped from V and 5 bases from J, the junction kept 1 base outside the gene matches.

Only one count was recorded for this clone. The chain employs TRBV14 and TRBJ2-3; the match to TRBD2 covers 8 bases. This CDR3 contains 15 residues. Trimming cost V 2 bases and J 6 bases; bases outside gene matches: 7. CDR1 is SGHDN, CDR2 FVKESK, per germline. In DNA, the CDR3 is TGTGCCAGCAGCCAAATGGGACTAGGTACGGATACGCAGTATTTT. Protein sequence: CASSQMGLGTDTQYF.

The chain is built from TRBV15 and TRBJ1-5; 9 bases are shared with TRBD1. The CDR3 runs to 16 residues. CDR1 LNHNV and CDR2 YYDKDF come from the germline V gene (reference sequence). The ends lost 1 base at V and 2 bases at J; junction bases unmatched: 3. DNA for the CDR3: TGTGCCACCAGCAGAGTCACAGGGGGCGGCAATCAGCCCCAGCATTTT. As protein: CATSRVTGGGNQPQHF.

This clone is a singleton in its sample. This rearrangement joins TRBV7-2 to TRBJ1-4, with TRBD1 identical over 9 bases. The CDR3 totals 15 residues. Trimming at V came to 1 base and at J to 7 bases, leaving 4 bases not matched to a gene. Germline V gene sequence: CDR1 SGHTA, CDR2 FQGNSA. The CDR3 DNA is TGTGCCAGCAGCTTAGGGGGGACAGGGTTTGAAAAACTGTTTTTT. Its translation is CASSLGGTGFEKLFF.

This sequence joins TRBV30 and TRBJ1-2; D gene unclear. V was cut by 4 bases and J by 1 base, with 13 bases left in between. This CDR3 is built from 14 residues. Germline assignment: CDR1 GTSNPN and CDR2 SVGIG (reference sequence). CDR3 residues: CAWTKPARNYGYTF. CDR3 DNA sequence: TGTGCCTGGACTAAACCCGCACGTAACTATGGCTACACCTTC.

J is TRBJ2-1 and V is TRBV7-2; no clear D. The V and J ends lost 1 base and 7 bases respectively, with 14 bases between them. The CDR3 totals 15 residues. The germline V gene encodes CDR1 SGHTA and CDR2 FQGNSA. As DNA, the CDR3 is TGTGCCAGCAGCTTAGATTGGTTAGCCAGGAATGAGCAGTTCTTC. Translated: CASSLDWLARNEQFF.

This clone was seen more than once but under ten times. This chain connects TRBV30 to TRBJ1-6; D remains unclear. CDR1 is GTSNPN, CDR2 SVGIG, per germline (reference sequence). V dropped 0 bases and J dropped 8 bases, with 5 bases sitting between them. There are 12 residues in the CDR3. The chain's CDR3 is CAWSVPDSPLHF. DNA of the CDR3: TGTGCCTGGAGTGTACCTGATTCACCCCTCCACTTT.

The rearrangement uses TRBV7-2 and TRBJ2-1, with unresolved D. Trimming shortened V by 5 bases and J by 4 bases, and 15 bases separated the two germline ends. Germline V lookup: CDR1 SGHTA, CDR2 FQGNSA. This CDR3 contains 15 residues. The CDR3 spells CASSTPGQAYNEQFF. The CDR3 nucleotides read TGTGCCAGCAGCACACCGGGCCAAGCTTACAATGAGCAGTTCTTC.

The CDR3 region has the DNA TGTGCCAGCAGTAGGAGTGATCAGCCCCAGCATTTT. Translated, it gives CASSRSDQPQHF. J is TRBJ1-5 and V is TRBV6-1; D ambiguous. The CDR3 totals 12 residues. V was shortened by 5 bases and J by 5 bases, with 7 bases between the two germline ends. Looked up from germline, CDR1 is MNHNS and CDR2 is SASEGT.

This chain connects TRBV5-4 to TRBJ1-6; 7 bases map to TRBD1. Trimming cost V 4 bases and J 7 bases; bases outside gene matches: 11. In germline, CDR1 is SGHNT, CDR2 YYREEE (reference sequence). The CDR3 contains 16 residues. CDR3 loop: CASSAEQGPVNSPLHF. The CDR3 region has the DNA TGTGCCAGCAGCGCCGAACAGGGGCCGGTAAATTCACCCCTCCACTTT.

Turning to this clone: The junction departs from germline at one end; a sequencing error may be responsible. The chain links TRBV4-2 to TRBJ1-2, with a possible D match to TRBD1 (6 bases). This CDR3 has 16 residues. CDR1 is LGHNA, CDR2 YNFKEQ, per germline. CDR3: CASSQIKVTGGYGYTF. The CDR3 DNA follows: TGTGCCAGCAGCCAGATCAAGGTGACAGGCGGCTATGGTTACACCTTC.

The CDR3 sequence: CASSLFGTQAYEQYF. CDR3 DNA sequence: TGCGCCAGCAGCTTGTTTGGAACCCAGGCCTACGAGCAGTACTTC. This sequence joins TRBV5-1 and TRBJ2-7; D is ambiguous. Trimming shortened V by 1 base and J by 2 bases, and 13 bases separated the two germline ends. The CDR3 is 15 residues long. From germline, CDR1 is SGHRS and CDR2 YFSETQ.

The CDR3 bases are TGTGCCAGCTTCGGACGGACCTCTGGAAACACCATATATTTT. Encoded protein: CASFGRTSGNTIYF. The genes are TRBV13 and TRBJ1-3; D unclear. CDR3 length: 14 amino acids. Germline V gene data show CDR1 as PRHDT and CDR2 as FYEKMQ (reference sequence). V was shortened by 8 bases and J by 0 bases, with 11 bases between the two germline ends.

The chain couples TRBV7-8 to TRBJ2-7; D gene ambiguous. Germline assignment: CDR1 SGHVS and CDR2 FQNEAQ. Trimming cost V 5 bases and J 6 bases, with 23 bases left between them. This CDR3 spans 16 amino acids. The CDR3 coding sequence is TGTGCCAGCAGCCCTTTATCAGGCAGCCTAATTTTCGAGCAGTACTTC. Protein sequence: CASSPLSGSLIFEQYF.

This sequence joins TRBV18 and TRBJ1-3; 7 nucleotides agree with TRBD1. V was pared by 5 bases and J by 2 bases, with 6 bases of the junction left unmatched. Germline V gives CDR1 KGHSH, CDR2 LQKENI. CDR3 length: 15 amino acids. The CDR3 nucleotides are TGTGCCAGCTCAAGACAGGGCCCAGCTGGAAACACCATATATTTT. Its protein product is CASSRQGPAGNTIYF.

The chain has TRBV5-6 and TRBJ2-5; D possibly matches TRBD1 or TRBD2 (7 bases each). The CDR3 length is 12 residues. The V and J ends lost 5 bases and 5 bases respectively, with 10 bases between them. From germline, CDR1 is SGHDT and CDR2 YYEEEE. The CDR3 region is CASRQGGETQYF. The DNA of the CDR3 is TGTGCCAGCAGGCAGGGGGGGGAGACCCAGTACTTC.

The chain links TRBV6-5 to TRBJ1-1, with a weak D call TRBD1 (5 bases). Per the germline V gene, CDR1 is MNHEY and CDR2 is SVGAGI. The V end was cut by 7 bases, the J end by 0 bases, with 6 bases between. There are 12 residues in the CDR3. The CDR3 loop is CASKQVNTEAFF. CDR3 DNA: TGTGCCAGCAAACAGGTGAACACTGAAGCTTTCTTT.

The gene calls are TRBV18 and TRBJ2-3; D is ambiguous. CDR3 length: 11 residues. Germline loops: CDR1 KGHSH, CDR2 LQKENI. The V and J ends lost 0 bases and 8 bases respectively, with 3 bases between them. The CDR3 DNA reads TGTGCCAGCTCACCACCTGGTACGCAGTATTTT. Translation: CASSPPGTQYF. Variable domain in full (rest from reference TRBV18 and TRBJ2-3): NAGVMQNPRHLVRRRGQEARLRCSPMKGHSHVYWYRQLPEEGLKFMVYLQKENIIDESGMPKERFSAEFPKEGPSILRIQQVVRGDSAAYFCASSPPGTQYFGPGTRLTVL.

This rearrangement joins TRBV18 to TRBJ2-6; weak D call: TRBD2 (6 bases). V gave up 3 bases and J gave up 4 bases, with 13 bases separating them. This CDR3 is built from 16 residues. CDR1 is KGHSH, CDR2 LQKENI, per germline. CDR3 protein: CASSPGGAGGANVLTF. As DNA, the CDR3 is TGTGCCAGCTCACCCGGAGGGGCTGGAGGGGCCAACGTCCTGACTTTC. Variable domain in full (rest from reference TRBV18 and TRBJ2-6): NAGVMQNPRHLVRRRGQEARLRCSPMKGHSHVYWYRQLPEEGLKFMVYLQKENIIDESGMPKERFSAEFPKEGPSILRIQQVVRGDSAAYFCASSPGGAGGANVLTFGAGSRLTVL.